This TCR beta chain was sequenced during a study of OX40 agonist ivuxolimab in advanced cancers. CDR1 and CDR2 (germline): LNHNV, YYDKDF (reference sequence). V was trimmed by 1 base and J by 4 bases, leaving 10 bases between them. The CDR3 runs 14 residues. Clones were read by immunoSEQ multiplex PCR, and TCRdb kept only the in-frame ones, dropping some. The repertoire has 90,000 to 100,000 clones, 90% to 97% of them found once; the top ten carry 2%. The input for sequencing was CD4+ or CD8+ T cells sorted from blood, taken in a trial of the OX40 agonist ivuxolimab. V usage is TRBV15 and J usage is TRBJ2-5, with D perhaps assigned TRBD1 or TRBD2 (5 bases each). This receptor was taken from an adult with an advanced solid tumor such as melanoma, head and neck, liver or kidney cancer. The CDR3 loop is CATSRGGEIETQYF. CDR3 DNA sequence: TGTGCCACCAGCAGAGGAGGGGAGATAGAGACCCAGTACTTC.